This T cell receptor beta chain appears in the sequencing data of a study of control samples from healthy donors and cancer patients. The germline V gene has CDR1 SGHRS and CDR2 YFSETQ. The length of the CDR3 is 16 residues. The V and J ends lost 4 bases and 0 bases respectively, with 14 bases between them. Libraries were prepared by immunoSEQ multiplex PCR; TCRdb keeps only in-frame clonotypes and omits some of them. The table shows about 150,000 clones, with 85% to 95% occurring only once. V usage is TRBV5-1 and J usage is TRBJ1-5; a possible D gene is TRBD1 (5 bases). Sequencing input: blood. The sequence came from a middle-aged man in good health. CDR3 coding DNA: TGCGCCAGCAGCCCGAATCCGGGGGGTAGCAATCAGCCCCAGCATTTT. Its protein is CASSPNPGGSNQPQHF.